This T cell receptor (beta chain) was sequenced during a study of control samples from healthy donors and cancer patients. Method: immunoSEQ multiplex PCR; TCRdb's copy keeps in-frame clones and lacks some. Of approximately 100,000 clones in the sample, around nine tenths were seen once. The CDR3 loop spans 13 amino acids. Looked up from germline, CDR1 is ENHRY and CDR2 is SYGVKD. The V end lost 9 bases, the J end lost 1 base, and 12 bases lay between the germline ends. This TCR came from a human donor in good health. The donor label of this sample is uncertain. The V and J genes are TRBV10-3 and TRBJ1-1, with D tentatively TRBD1 (6 bases). Sequenced sample: blood. The CDR3 sequence is CAMGRGGNTEAFF. The CDR3 DNA follows: TGTGCCATGGGGAGGGGGGGGAACACTGAAGCTTTCTTT.